This T cell receptor (beta chain) was identified during a study of blood T cell repertoires in COVID-19. Study-level background: PBMCs, B-cell-depleted T cells, or T cells provided the cDNA or gDNA that made up the material.

The repertoire was sequenced with immunoSEQ multiplex PCR; TCRdb's copy has only in-frame clones and lacks some. The table lists approximately 290,000 clones, around 88% of them singletons. The sequenced sample consisted of peripheral blood. The source of this sequence is a man aged 25 to 45 with acute or convalescent COVID-19.

In DNA form, the CDR3 reads TGTGCCAGTAGTAAGGGGTCTACTAACTATGGCTACACCTTC. Amino acid sequence: CASSKGSTNYGYTF. The chain has TRBV19 and TRBJ1-2; perhaps TRBD1 as D (5 bases). There are 14 residues in the CDR3. The germline V and J ends were trimmed by 4 bases and 0 bases, with 9 bases remaining between them. Germline V gene data show CDR1 as LNHDA and CDR2 as SQIVND (reference sequence). Looking up the rest from reference TRBV19 and TRBJ1-2 gives the full variable domain: DGGITQSPKYLFRKEGQNVTLSCEQNLNHDAMYWYRQDPGQGLRLIYYSQIVNDFQKGDIAEGYSVSREKKESFPLTVTSAQKNPTAFYLCASSKGSTNYGYTFGSGTRLTVV.